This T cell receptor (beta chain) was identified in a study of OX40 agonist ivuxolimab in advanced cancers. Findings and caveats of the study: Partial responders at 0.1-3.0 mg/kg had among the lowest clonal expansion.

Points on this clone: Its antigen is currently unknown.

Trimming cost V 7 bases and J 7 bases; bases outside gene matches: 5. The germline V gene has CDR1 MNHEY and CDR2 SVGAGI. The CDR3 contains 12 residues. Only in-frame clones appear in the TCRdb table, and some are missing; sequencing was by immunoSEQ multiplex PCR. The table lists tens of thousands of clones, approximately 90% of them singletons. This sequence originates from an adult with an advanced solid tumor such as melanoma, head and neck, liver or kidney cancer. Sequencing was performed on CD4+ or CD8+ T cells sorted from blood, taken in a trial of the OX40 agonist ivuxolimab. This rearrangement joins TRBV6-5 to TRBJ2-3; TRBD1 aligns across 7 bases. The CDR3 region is CASTGQAYTQYF. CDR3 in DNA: TGTGCCAGCACCGGACAGGCTTATACGCAGTATTTT.